Shown below are 9 T cell receptor beta chains from a single sample sequenced in a study of T cells after yellow fever vaccination. TCRdb reprocessed the 5' RACE reads with MiXCR, giving one entry per CDR3 protein. The sample consists of a few hundred thousand distinct CDR3 sequences, 7% to 10% of them appearing once. The input for sequencing was PBMCs, taken more than 35 days after the first yellow fever vaccination. All receptors come from a man aged 18 to 29 who received the YFV17D yellow fever vaccine.

This clonotype was seen only a few times. The J gene is TRBJ1-5, the V gene TRBV12-3 or TRBV12-4; D is perhaps TRBD1 (5 bases). The CDR3 sequence is 16 residues long. The V gene lost 1 base and the J gene lost 2 bases, with 12 bases spanning the gap. The CDR3 DNA follows: TGTGCCAGCAGTTTAGAGGGCAGGGTGGGCAATCAGCCCCAGCATTTT. It translates to CASSLEGRVGNQPQHF.

This clonotype was detected only a few times. The V gene is TRBV20-1, the J gene TRBJ2-3; D tentatively reads TRBD1 or TRBD2 (6 bases each). The CDR3 has 14 residues. V dropped 6 bases and J dropped 4 bases, with 17 bases sitting between them. The germline gives CDR1 DFQATT, CDR2 SNEGSKA (reference sequence). The CDR3 here is CSAPPPGAPDTQYF. As DNA, the CDR3 is TGCAGTGCCCCACCTCCGGGGGCCCCAGATACGCAGTATTTT.

In this sample, this clonotype turned up many times. The chain carries TRBV7-2 and TRBJ1-2; weak D call: TRBD1 (5 bases). CDR1 is SGHTA and CDR2 is FQGNSA in the germline V gene. The CDR3 sequence is 14 residues long. The ends were cut back, 1 base at V and 2 bases at J, with 8 bases in the middle. CDR3 residues: CASSLGGENYGYTF. Here the CDR3 DNA reads TGTGCCAGCAGCTTAGGGGGCGAAAACTATGGCTACACCTTC.

This rearrangement joins TRBV5-1 to TRBJ2-3, with a tentative D call TRBD2 (6 bases). V gave up 4 bases and J gave up 0 bases, with 12 bases separating them. This CDR3 comprises 15 residues. CDR1 is SGHRS and CDR2 is YFSETQ in the germline V gene. CDR3 residues: CASSPHGTSTDTQYF. In nucleotides, the CDR3 is TGCGCCAGCAGCCCCCACGGGACTAGCACAGATACGCAGTATTTT.

The chain joins TRBV6-1 to TRBJ2-7; 9 bases map to TRBD1. The V and J ends lost 6 bases and 2 bases, in that order; junction bases with no gene match: 5. This CDR3 has 14 residues. Per germline, CDR1 MNHNS and CDR2 SASEGT. The CDR3, as DNA: TGTGCCAGCAGCTGGGGACAGGGAGCCTACGAGCAGTACTTC. Translating gives CASSWGQGAYEQYF.

In its sample, this clonotype was seen a few times. The J gene is TRBJ2-3, the V gene TRBV3-1; D might be TRBD1 or TRBD2, each matching 5 bases. The CDR3 covers 14 residues. Trimming removed 3 bases from V and 1 base from J, with 8 bases in between. The germline CDR1 and CDR2 sequences are LGHDT and YNNKEL (reference sequence). In DNA form, the CDR3 reads TGTGCCAGCAGCCAGGGGGATGGCACAGATACGCAGTATTTT. This encodes CASSQGDGTDTQYF.

This clonotype has only a few counts. This sequence joins TRBV5-1 and TRBJ1-5; D remains unclear. Germline V lookup: CDR1 SGHRS, CDR2 YFSETQ. Trimming shortened V by 2 bases and J by 7 bases, and 10 bases separated the two germline ends. CDR3 length equals 13 residues. The CDR3 sequence is CASSFHGGQPQHF. CDR3 DNA sequence: TGCGCCAGCAGCTTTCACGGAGGGCAGCCCCAGCATTTT.

The chain recombines TRBV6-1 with TRBJ2-1; D possibly corresponds to TRBD2 (5 bases). Germline CDR1 MNHNS, CDR2 SASEGT. Trimming stripped 5 bases from V and 9 bases from J, with 11 bases between. This CDR3 comprises 12 residues. The CDR3 nucleotides read TGTGCCAGCAGTACACTAGTCTCTGAGCAGTTCTTC. Protein sequence: CASSTLVSEQFF.

A few counts support this clonotype. The rearrangement links TRBV5-4 to TRBJ2-7, with D perhaps TRBD2 (7 bases). Looked up from germline, CDR1 is SGHNT and CDR2 is YYREEE (reference sequence). V was cut by 1 base and J by 5 bases, with 10 bases left in between. CDR3 size: 13 residues. The CDR3 DNA sequence: TGTGCCAGCAGCTTGCGGGGGGCCGACGAGCAGTACGTC. Protein product: CASSLRGADEQYV.